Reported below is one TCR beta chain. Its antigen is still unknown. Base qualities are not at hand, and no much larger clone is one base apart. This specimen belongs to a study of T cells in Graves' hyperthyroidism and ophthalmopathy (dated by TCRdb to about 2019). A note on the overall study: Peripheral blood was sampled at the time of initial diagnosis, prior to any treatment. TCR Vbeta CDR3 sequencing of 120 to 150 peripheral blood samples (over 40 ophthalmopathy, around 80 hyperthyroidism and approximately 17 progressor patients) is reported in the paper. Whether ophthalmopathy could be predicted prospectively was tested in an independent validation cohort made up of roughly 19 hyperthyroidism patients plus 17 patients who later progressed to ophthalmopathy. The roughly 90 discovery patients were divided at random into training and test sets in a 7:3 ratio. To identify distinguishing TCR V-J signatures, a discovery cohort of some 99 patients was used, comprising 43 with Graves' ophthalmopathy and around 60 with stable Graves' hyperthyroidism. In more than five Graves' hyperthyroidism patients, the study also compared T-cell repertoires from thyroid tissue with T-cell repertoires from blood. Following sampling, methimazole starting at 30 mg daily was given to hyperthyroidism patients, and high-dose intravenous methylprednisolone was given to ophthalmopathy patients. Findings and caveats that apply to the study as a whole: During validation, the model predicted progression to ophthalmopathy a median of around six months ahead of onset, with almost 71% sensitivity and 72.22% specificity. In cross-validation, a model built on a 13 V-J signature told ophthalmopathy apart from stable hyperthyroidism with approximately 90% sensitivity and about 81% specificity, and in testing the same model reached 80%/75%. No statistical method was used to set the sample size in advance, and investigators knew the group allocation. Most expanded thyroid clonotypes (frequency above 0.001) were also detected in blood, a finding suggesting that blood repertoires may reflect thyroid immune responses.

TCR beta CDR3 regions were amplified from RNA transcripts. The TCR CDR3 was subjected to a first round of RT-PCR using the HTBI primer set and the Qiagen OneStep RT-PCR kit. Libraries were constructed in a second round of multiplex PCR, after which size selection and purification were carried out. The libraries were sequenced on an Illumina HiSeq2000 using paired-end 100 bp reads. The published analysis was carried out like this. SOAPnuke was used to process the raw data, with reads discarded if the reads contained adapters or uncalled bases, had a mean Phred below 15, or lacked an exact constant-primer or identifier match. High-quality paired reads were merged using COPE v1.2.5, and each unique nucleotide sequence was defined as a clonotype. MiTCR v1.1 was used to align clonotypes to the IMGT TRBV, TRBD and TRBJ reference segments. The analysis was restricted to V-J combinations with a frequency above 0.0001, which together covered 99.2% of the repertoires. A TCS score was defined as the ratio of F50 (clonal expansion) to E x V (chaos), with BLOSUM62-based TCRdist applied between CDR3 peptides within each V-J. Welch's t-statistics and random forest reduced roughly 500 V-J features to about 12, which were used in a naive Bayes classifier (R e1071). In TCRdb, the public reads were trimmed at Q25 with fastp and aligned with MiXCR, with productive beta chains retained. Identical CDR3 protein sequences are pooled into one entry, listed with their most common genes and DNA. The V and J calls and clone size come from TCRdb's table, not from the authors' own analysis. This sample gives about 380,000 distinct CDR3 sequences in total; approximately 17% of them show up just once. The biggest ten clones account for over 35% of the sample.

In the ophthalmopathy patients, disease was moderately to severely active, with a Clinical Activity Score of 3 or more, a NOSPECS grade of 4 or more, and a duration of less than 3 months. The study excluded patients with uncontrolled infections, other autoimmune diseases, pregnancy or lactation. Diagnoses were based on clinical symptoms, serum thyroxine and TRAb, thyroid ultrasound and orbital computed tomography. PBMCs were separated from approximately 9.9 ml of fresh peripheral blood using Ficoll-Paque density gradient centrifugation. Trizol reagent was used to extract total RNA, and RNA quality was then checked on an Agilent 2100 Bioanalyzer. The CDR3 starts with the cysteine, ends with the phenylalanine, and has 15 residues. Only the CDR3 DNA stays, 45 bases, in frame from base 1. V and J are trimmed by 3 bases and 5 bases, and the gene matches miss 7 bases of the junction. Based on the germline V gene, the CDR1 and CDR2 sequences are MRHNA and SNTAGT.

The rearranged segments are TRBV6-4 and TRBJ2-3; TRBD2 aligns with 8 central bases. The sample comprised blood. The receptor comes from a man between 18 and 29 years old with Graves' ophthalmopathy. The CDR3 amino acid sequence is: CASSEVASGGDTQYF. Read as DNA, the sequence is TGTGCCAGCAGTGAAGTGGCAAGCGGGGGAGATACGCAGTATTTT.